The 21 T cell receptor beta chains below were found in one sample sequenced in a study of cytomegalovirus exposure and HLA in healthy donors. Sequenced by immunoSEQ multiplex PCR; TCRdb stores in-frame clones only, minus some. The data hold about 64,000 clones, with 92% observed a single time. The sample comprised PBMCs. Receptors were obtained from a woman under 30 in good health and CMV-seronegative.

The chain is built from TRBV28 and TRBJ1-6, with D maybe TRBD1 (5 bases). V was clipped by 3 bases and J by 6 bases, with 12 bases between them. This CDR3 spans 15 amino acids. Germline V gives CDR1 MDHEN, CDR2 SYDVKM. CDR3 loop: CASSLEGQGNSPLHF. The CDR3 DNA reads TGTGCCAGCAGTTTGGAGGGCCAGGGTAATTCACCCCTCCACTTT.

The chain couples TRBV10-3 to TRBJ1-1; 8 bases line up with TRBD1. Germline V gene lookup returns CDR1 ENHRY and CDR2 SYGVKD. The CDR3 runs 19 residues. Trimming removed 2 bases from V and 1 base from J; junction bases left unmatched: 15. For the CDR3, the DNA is TGTGCCATCAGTGAGGACCCCCTCGGTCGGACAGGGTGGAACACTGAAGCTTTCTTT. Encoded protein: CAISEDPLGRTGWNTEAFF.

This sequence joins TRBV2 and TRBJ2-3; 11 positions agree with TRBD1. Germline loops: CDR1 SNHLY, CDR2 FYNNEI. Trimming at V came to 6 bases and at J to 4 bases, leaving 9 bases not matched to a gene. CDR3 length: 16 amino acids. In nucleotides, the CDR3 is TGTGCCAGCAGGCCCGCCGGGACAGGGGGGCCAGATACGCAGTATTTT. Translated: CASRPAGTGGPDTQYF.

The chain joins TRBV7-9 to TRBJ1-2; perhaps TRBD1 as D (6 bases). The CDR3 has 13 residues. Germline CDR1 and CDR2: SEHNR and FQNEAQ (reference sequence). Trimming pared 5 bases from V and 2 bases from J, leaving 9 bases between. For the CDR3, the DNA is TGTGCCAGCAGCGCGACAGGAAACTATGGCTACACCTTC. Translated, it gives CASSATGNYGYTF. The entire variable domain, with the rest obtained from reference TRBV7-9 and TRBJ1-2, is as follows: DTGVSQNPRHKITKRGQNVTFRCDPISEHNRLYWYRQTLGQGPEFLTYFQNEAQLEKSRLLSDRFSAERPKGSFSTLEIQRTEQGDSAMYLCASSATGNYGYTFGSGTRLTVV.

CDR3 sequence: CASSPIRVGSGANVLTF. As DNA, the CDR3 is TGTGCCAGCTCACCTATACGTGTCGGCTCTGGGGCCAACGTCCTGACTTTC. V and J are TRBV18 and TRBJ2-6; D unresolved. V dropped 3 bases and J dropped 0 bases, with 12 bases sitting between them. Germline values: CDR1 KGHSH, CDR2 LQKENI. The CDR3 is made up of 17 amino acids.

The DNA for the CDR3 is TGCGCCAGCAGCCAACCAGGGACTAGCACAGATACGCAGTATTTT. This codes for CASSQPGTSTDTQYF. This chain joins TRBV4-1 and TRBJ2-3; D is perhaps TRBD2 (6 bases). The CDR3 contains 15 residues. Germline-derived CDR1 and CDR2 are MGHRA and YSYEKL. Trimming shortened V by 2 bases and J by 0 bases, and 9 bases separated the two germline ends.

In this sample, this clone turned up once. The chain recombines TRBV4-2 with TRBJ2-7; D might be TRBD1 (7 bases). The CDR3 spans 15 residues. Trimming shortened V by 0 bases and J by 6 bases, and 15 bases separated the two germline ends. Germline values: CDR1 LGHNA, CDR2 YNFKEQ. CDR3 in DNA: TGTGCCAGCAGCCAAGAAAGACAGGGAGGTATCGAGCAGTACTTC. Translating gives CASSQERQGGIEQYF.

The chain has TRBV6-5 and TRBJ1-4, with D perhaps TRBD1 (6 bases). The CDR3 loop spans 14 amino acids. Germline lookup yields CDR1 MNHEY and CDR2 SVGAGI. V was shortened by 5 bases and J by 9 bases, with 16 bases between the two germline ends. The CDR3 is CASSADRITQKLFF. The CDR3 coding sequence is TGTGCCAGCAGTGCTGACAGGATAACCCAAAAACTGTTTTTT.

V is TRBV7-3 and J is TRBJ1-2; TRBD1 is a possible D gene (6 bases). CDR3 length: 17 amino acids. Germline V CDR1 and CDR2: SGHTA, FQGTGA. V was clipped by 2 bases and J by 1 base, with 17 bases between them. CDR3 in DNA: TGTGCCAGCAGCTTATTAGGGGACCCACAGGGTAACTATGGCTACACCTTC. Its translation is CASSLLGDPQGNYGYTF. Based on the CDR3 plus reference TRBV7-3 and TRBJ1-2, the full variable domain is GAGVSQTPSNKVTEKGKYVELRCDPISGHTALYWYRQSLGQGPEFLIYFQGTGAADDSGLPNDRFFAVRPEGSVSTLKIQRTERGDSAVYLCASSLLGDPQGNYGYTFGSGTRLTVV.

CDR3 loop: CASSLRGSAYEQYF. In DNA, the CDR3 is TGTGCCAGCAGCTTGCGGGGGTCCGCCTACGAGCAGTACTTC. This chain uses TRBV5-6 with TRBJ2-7; tentatively, D is TRBD2 (6 bases). This CDR3 region has 14 residues. V shed 1 base and J shed 2 bases, with 10 bases lying between them. Germline V gene sequence: CDR1 SGHDT, CDR2 YYEEEE.

In DNA, the CDR3 is TGTGCCAGTAGTATTGGGGCAGGGTTTAATCAGCCCCAGCATTTT. Amino acids: CASSIGAGFNQPQHF. The V and J genes are TRBV19 and TRBJ1-5, with D possibly matching TRBD1 (5 bases). The CDR3 covers 15 residues. The germline V gene has CDR1 LNHDA and CDR2 SQIVND (reference sequence). Trimming shortened V by 3 bases and J by 4 bases, and 13 bases separated the two germline ends. Full variable domain (rest looked up from reference TRBV19 and TRBJ1-5): DGGITQSPKYLFRKEGQNVTLSCEQNLNHDAMYWYRQDPGQGLRLIYYSQIVNDFQKGDIAEGYSVSREKKESFPLTVTSAQKNPTAFYLCASSIGAGFNQPQHFGDGTRLSIL.

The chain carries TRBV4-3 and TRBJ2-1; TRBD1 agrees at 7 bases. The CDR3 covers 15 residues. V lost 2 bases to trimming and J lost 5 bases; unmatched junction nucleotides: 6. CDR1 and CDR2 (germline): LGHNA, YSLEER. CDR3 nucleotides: TGCGCCAGCAGCCAATTTGACAGGGACCACAATGAGCAGTTCTTC. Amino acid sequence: CASSQFDRDHNEQFF.

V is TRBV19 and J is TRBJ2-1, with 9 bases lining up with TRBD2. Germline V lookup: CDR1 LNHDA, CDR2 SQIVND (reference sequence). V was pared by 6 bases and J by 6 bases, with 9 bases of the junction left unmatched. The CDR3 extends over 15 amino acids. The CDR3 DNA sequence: TGTGCCAGTAGGGGTCTAGCGGGACCGCCCAATGAGCAGTTCTTC. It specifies CASRGLAGPPNEQFF. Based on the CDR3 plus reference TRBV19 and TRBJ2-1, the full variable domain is DGGITQSPKYLFRKEGQNVTLSCEQNLNHDAMYWYRQDPGQGLRLIYYSQIVNDFQKGDIAEGYSVSREKKESFPLTVTSAQKNPTAFYLCASRGLAGPPNEQFFGPGTRLTVL.

CDR3 sequence: CASSLAGGNYGYTF. CDR3 bases: TGTGCCAGCAGCTTAGCCGGAGGGAACTATGGCTACACCTTC. V is TRBV7-9 and J is TRBJ1-2, with D unclear. Per the germline V gene, CDR1 is SEHNR and CDR2 is FQNEAQ (reference sequence). The CDR3 sequence is 14 residues long. Trimming removed 0 bases from V and 2 bases from J, with 7 bases in between.

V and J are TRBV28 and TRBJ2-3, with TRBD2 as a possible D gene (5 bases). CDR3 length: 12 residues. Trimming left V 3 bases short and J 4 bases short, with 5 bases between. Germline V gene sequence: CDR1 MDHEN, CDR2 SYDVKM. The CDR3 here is CASSLRADTQYF. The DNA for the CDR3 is TGTGCCAGCAGTTTGAGGGCAGATACGCAGTATTTT.

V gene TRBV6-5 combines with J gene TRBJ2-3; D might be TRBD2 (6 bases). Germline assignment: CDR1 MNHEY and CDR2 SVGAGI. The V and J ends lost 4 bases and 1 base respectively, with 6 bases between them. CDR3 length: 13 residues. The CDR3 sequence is CASSSGGTDTQYF. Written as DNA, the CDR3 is TGTGCCAGCAGTTCGGGAGGCACAGATACGCAGTATTTT.

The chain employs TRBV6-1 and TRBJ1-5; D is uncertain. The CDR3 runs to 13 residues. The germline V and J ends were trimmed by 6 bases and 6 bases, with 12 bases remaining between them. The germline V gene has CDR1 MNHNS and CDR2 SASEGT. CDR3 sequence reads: CASSFLSGQPQHF. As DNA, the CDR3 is TGTGCCAGCAGCTTTTTGTCAGGTCAGCCCCAGCATTTT.

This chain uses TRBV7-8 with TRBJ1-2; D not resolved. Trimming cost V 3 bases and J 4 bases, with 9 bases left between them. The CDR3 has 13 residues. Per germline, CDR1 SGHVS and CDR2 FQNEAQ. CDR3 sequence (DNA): TGTGCCAGCAGCTTTCCAGGCACCTATGGCTACACCTTC. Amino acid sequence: CASSFPGTYGYTF. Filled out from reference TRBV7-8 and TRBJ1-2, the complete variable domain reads GAGVSQSPRYKVAKRGQDVALRCDPISGHVSLFWYQQALGQGPEFLTYFQNEAQLDKSGLPSDRFFAERPEGSVSTLKIQRTQQEDSAVYLCASSFPGTYGYTFGSGTRLTVV.

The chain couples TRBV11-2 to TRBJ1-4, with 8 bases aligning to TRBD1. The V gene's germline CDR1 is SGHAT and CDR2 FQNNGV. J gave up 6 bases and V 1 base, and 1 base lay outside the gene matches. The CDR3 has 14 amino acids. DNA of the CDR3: TGTGCCAGCAGCTTAGCAGGGGGCTATGAAAAACTGTTTTTT. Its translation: CASSLAGGYEKLFF.

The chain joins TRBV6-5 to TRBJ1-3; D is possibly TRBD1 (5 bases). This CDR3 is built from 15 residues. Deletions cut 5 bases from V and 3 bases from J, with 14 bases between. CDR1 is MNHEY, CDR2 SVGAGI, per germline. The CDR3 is CASSVSGGSGNTIYF. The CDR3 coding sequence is TGTGCCAGCAGTGTCTCGGGGGGTAGTGGAAACACCATATATTTT.

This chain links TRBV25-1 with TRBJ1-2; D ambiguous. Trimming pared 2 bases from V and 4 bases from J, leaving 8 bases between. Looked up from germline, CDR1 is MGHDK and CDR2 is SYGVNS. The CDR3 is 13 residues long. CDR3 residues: CASSEISLYGYTF. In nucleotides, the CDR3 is TGTGCCAGCAGTGAAATTAGTCTCTATGGCTACACCTTC.